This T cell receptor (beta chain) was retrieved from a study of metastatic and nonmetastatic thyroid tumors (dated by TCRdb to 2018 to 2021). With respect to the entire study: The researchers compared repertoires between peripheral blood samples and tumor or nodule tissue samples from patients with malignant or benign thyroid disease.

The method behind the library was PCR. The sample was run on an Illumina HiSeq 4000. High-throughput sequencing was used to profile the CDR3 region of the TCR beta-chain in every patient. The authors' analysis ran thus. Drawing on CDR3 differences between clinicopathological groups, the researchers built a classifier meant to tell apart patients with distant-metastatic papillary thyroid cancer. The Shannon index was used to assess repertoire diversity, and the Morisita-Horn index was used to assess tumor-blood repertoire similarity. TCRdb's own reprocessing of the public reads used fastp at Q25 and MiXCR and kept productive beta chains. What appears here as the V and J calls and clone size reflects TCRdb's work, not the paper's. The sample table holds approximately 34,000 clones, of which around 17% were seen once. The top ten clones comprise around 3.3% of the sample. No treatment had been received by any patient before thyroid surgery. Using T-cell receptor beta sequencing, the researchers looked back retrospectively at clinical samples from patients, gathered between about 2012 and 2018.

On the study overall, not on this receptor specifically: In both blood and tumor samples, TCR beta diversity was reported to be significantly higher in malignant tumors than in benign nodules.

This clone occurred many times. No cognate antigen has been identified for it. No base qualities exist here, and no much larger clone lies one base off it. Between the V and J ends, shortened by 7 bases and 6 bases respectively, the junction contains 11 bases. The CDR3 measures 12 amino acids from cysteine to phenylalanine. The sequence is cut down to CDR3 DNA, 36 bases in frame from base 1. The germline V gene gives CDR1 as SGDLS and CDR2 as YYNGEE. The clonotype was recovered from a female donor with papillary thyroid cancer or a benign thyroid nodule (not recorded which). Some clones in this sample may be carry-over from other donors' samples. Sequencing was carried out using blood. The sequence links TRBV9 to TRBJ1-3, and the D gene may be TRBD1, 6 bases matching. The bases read TGTGCCAGCGGACCGGGGGCAAACACCATATATTTT. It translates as CASGPGANTIYF.